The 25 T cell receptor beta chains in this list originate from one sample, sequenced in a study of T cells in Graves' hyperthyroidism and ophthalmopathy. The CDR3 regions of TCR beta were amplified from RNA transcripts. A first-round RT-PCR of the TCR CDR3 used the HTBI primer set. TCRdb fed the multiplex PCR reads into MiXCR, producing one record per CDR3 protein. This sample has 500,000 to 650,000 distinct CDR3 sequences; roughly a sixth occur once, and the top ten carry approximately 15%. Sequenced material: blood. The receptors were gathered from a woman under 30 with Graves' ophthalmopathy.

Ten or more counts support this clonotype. CDR3 DNA sequence: TGTGCCAGCAGTCCACCCCGACAGTTTGGGGGGGAGACCCAGTACTTC. This sequence encodes CASSPPRQFGGETQYF. V is TRBV28 and J is TRBJ2-5; D might be TRBD2 (6 bases). There are 16 residues in the CDR3. Germline V gives CDR1 MDHEN, CDR2 SYDVKM. Trimming pared 5 bases from V and 5 bases from J, leaving 21 bases between.

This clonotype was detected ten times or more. Here the CDR3 DNA reads TGCAGTGCTAGACCGGGAGCGCATGAGCAGTTCTTC. It codes for CSARPGAHEQFF. V gene TRBV20-1 combines with J gene TRBJ2-1, with D perhaps TRBD2 (6 bases). The V gene lost 2 bases and the J gene lost 8 bases, with 10 bases spanning the gap. The germline V gene encodes CDR1 DFQATT and CDR2 SNEGSKA (reference sequence). CDR3 size: 12 residues.

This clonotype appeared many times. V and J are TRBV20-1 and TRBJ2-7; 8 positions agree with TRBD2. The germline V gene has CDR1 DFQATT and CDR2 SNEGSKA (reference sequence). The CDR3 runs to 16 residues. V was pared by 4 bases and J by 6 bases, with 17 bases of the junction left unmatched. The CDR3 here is CSATGSSAGALSEQYF. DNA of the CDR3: TGCAGTGCTACCGGGTCATCAGCGGGGGCCCTCTCCGAGCAGTACTTC.

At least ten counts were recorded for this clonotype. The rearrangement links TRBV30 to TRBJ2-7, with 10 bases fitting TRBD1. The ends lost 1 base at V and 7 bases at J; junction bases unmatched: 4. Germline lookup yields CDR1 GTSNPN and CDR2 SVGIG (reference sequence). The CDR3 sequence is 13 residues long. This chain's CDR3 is CAWSGQGAGEQYF. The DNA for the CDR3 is TGTGCCTGGAGTGGACAGGGGGCTGGGGAGCAGTACTTC. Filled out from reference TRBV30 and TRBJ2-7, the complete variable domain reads SQTIHQWPATLVQPVGSPLSLECTVEGTSNPNLYWYRQAAGRGLQLLFYSVGIGQISSEVPQNLSASRPQDRQFILSSKKLLLSDSGFYLCAWSGQGAGEQYFGPGTRLTVT.

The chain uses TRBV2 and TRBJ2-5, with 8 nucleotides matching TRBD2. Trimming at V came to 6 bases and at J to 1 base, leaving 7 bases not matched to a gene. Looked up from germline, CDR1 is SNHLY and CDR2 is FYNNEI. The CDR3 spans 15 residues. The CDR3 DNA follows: TGTGCCAGCAGGAGCGGGAGTAATAGCCAAGAGACCCAGTACTTC. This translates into CASRSGSNSQETQYF.

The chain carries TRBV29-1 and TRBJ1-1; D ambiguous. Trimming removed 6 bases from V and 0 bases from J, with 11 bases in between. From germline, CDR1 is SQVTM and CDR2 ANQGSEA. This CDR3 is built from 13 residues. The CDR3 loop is CSVTPRLNTEAFF. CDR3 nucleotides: TGCAGCGTGACGCCCAGGTTGAACACTGAAGCTTTCTTT.

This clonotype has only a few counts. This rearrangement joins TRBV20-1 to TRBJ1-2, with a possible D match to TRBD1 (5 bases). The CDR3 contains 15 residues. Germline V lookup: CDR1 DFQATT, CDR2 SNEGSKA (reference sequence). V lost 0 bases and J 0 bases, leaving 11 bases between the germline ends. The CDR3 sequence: CSARDPTETNYGYTF. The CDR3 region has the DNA TGCAGTGCTAGAGACCCGACAGAGACTAACTATGGCTACACCTTC.

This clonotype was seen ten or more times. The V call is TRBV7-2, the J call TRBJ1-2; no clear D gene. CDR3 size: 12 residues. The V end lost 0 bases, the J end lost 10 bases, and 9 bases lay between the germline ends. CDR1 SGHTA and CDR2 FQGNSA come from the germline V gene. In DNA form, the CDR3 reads TGTGCCAGCAGCTTAGCCTCCGAGTCCTACACCTTC. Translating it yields CASSLASESYTF.

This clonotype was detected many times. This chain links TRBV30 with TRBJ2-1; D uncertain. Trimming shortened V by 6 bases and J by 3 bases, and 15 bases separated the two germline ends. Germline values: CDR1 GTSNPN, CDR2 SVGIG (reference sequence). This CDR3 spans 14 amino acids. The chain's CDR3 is CACPRVAGYNEQFF. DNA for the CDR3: TGTGCCTGTCCTCGGGTAGCAGGCTACAATGAGCAGTTCTTC.

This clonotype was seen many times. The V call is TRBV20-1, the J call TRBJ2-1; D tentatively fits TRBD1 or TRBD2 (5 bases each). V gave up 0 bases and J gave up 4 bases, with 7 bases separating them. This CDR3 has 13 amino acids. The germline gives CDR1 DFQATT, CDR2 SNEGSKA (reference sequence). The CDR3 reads CSARDGGYNEQFF. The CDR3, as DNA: TGCAGTGCTAGAGATGGGGGATACAATGAGCAGTTCTTC.

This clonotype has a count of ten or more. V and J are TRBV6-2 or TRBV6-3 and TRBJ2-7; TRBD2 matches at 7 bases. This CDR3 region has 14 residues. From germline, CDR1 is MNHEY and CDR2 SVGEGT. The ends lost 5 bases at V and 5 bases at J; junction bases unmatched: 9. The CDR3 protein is CASSTGGELNEQYF. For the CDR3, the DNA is TGTGCCAGCAGTACGGGAGGAGAACTCAACGAGCAGTACTTC.

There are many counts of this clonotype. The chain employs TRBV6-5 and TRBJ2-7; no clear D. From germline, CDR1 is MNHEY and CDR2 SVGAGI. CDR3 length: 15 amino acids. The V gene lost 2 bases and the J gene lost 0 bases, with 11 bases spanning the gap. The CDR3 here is CASSYGAGSSYEQYF. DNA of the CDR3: TGTGCCAGCAGTTACGGTGCAGGATCCTCCTACGAGCAGTACTTC.

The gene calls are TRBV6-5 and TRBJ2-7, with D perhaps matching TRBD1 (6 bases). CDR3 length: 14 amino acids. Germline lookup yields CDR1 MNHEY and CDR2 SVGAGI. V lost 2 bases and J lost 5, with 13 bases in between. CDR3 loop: CASSYTQGTDEQYF. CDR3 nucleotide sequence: TGTGCCAGCAGTTACACCCAGGGGACCGACGAGCAGTACTTC.

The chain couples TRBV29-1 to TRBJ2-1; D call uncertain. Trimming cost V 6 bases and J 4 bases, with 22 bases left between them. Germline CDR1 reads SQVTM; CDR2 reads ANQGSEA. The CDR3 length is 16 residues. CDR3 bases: TGCAGCGTCCTCCCTGACGAGGCACCGGCGTACAATGAGCAGTTCTTC. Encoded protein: CSVLPDEAPAYNEQFF.

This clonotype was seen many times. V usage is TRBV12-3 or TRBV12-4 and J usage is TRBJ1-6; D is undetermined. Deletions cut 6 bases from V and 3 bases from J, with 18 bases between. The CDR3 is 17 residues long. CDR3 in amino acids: CASSPSLTRDYNSPLHF. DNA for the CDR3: TGTGCCAGCAGCCCCTCCCTTACAAGGGACTATAATTCACCCCTCCACTTT.

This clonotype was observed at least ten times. CDR3 nucleotide sequence: TGCGCCAGCTTATCCGGGACAGGGGGCCGGAACACTGAAGCTTTCTTT. Translated, it gives CASLSGTGGRNTEAFF. The chain recombines TRBV5-1 with TRBJ1-1; TRBD1 agrees at 12 bases. V lost 7 bases and J lost 1; bases outside the gene matches: 8. Per germline, CDR1 SGHRS and CDR2 YFSETQ. This CDR3 is 16 amino acids long.

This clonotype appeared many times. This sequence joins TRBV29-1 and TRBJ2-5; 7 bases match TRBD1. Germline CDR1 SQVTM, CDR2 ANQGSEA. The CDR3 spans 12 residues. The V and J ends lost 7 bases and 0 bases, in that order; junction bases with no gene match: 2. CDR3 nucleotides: TGCAGCGCGACAGGGTACCAAGAGACCCAGTACTTC. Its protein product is CSATGYQETQYF.

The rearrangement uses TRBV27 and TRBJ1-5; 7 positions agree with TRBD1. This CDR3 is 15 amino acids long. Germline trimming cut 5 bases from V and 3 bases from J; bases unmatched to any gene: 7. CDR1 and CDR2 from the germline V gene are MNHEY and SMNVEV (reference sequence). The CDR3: CASSPLGQFNQPQHF. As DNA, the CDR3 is TGTGCCAGCAGTCCCCTGGGACAGTTCAATCAGCCCCAGCATTTT.

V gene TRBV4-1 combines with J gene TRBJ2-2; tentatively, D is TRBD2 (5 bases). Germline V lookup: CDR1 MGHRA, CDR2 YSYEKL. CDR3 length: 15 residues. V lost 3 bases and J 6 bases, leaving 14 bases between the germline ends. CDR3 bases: TGCGCCAGCAGCCACGGGGTCGGTTACCCCGGGGAGCTGTTTTTT. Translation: CASSHGVGYPGELFF.

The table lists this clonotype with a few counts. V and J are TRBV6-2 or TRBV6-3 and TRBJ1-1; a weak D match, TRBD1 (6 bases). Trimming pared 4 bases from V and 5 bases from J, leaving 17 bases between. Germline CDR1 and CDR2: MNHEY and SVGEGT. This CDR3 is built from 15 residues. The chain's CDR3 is CASSSSLGGPTEAFF. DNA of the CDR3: TGTGCCAGCAGTTCCTCACTTGGGGGGCCAACTGAAGCTTTCTTT.

Here the CDR3 reads CAITQAGEDNEQFF. The CDR3 nucleotides are TGTGCCATCACCCAGGCGGGGGAGGACAATGAGCAGTTCTTC. The rearrangement uses TRBV10-3 and TRBJ2-1, with 7 nucleotides matching TRBD2. V was pared by 7 bases and J by 5 bases, with 8 bases of the junction left unmatched. The length of the CDR3 is 14 residues. Germline loops: CDR1 ENHRY, CDR2 SYGVKD.

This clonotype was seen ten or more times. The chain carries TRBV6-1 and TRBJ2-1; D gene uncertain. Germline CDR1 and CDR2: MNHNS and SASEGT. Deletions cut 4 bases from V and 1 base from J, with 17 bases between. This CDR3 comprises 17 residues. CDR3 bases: TGTGCCAGCAGTGGGGTTGGGCGAGCACCTTCCTACAATGAGCAGTTCTTC. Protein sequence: CASSGVGRAPSYNEQFF.

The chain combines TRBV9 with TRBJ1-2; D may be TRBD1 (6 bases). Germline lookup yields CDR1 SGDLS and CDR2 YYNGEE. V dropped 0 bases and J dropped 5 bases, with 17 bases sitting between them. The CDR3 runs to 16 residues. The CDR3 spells CASSVGDMYAPYGYTF. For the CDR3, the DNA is TGTGCCAGCAGCGTAGGGGACATGTACGCTCCATATGGCTACACCTTC.

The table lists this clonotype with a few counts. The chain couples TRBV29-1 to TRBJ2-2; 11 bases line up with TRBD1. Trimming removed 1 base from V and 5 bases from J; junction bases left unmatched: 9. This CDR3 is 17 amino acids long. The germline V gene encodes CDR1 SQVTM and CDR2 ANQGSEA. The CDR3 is CSVEGTSGTGGTGELFF. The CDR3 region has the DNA TGCAGCGTTGAAGGCACCTCCGGGACAGGGGGAACCGGGGAGCTGTTTTTT.

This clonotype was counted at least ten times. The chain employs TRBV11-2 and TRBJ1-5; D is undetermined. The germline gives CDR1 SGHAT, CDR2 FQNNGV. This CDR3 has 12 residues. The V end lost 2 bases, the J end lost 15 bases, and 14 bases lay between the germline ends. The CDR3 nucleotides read TGTGCCAGCAGCTTATGGCAGGCCCAACTGCATTTT. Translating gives CASSLWQAQLHF. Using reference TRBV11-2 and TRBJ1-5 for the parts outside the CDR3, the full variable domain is EAGVAQSPRYKIIEKRQSVAFWCNPISGHATLYWYQQILGQGPKLLIQFQNNGVVDDSQLPKDRFSAERLKGVDSTLKIQPAKLEDSAVYLCASSLWQAQLHFGDGTRLSIL.